The present T cell receptor (beta chain) was sequenced within a study of radiotherapy plus CTLA-4 blockade in lung cancer. The CDR3 spans 14 residues. The germline gives CDR1 LNHDA, CDR2 SQIVND (reference sequence). The V end was cut by 4 bases, the J end by 3 bases, with 10 bases between. Ipilimumab-mediated CTLA-4 blockade plus focal radiation was given to patients having chemo-refractory metastatic non-small-cell lung cancer. The table came from immunoSEQ multiplex PCR; TCRdb's copy has only in-frame clones and leaves some out. The sample has 80,000 to 100,000 clones; around 83% are singletons. Study-wide points: Early blood T cell clone dynamics, with interferon-beta, were reported to best predict response.

A note on this clone: Its antigen is unknown.

Sequencing used peripheral blood, obtained from a patient treated with radiotherapy plus ipilimumab. V is TRBV19 and J is TRBJ2-4, with D tentatively TRBD1 (6 bases). The TCR comes from a human donor with non-small cell lung cancer who had a partial response to radiotherapy plus ipilimumab. CDR3 sequence: CASSSAGDKNIQYF. The CDR3 nucleotides read TGTGCCAGTAGTAGCGCAGGGGACAAAAACATTCAGTACTTC.